The sequence of this TCR beta chain was determined in a study of blood T cell repertoires in COVID-19. The wider study: The analysed material was cDNA or gDNA that came from T cells, B-cell-depleted T cells, or PBMCs.

Recovered participants had two consecutive negative NP/OP PCR tests, healthcare professional clearance, or symptom resolution. In the authors' workflow: Counts of nucleated cells, estimated from reference gene primer amplification, were obtained. The table came from immunoSEQ multiplex PCR; TCRdb's copy has only in-frame clones and leaves some out. Clone size and V and J calls were adopted from that table, with D and trimming inferred from the DNA. This sample carries 200,000 to 250,000 clones, around 86% of them seen once, and the ten largest clones take around 1.7%. Germline V gene lookup returns CDR1 SGHTS and CDR2 YDEGEE. V lost 0 bases and J lost 2; bases outside the gene matches: 8. This CDR3 spans 18 amino acids.

This chain connects TRBV5-8 to TRBJ2-3; 11 bases agree with TRBD2. The receptor was derived from a man between 35 and 55 years old who had recovered from COVID-19. Sequenced: PBMCs or T cells enriched from blood (not recorded which). The CDR3 bases are TGTGCCAGCAGCTTGGCCAGGCTAGCGGGAGGACCCACAGATACGCAGTATTTT. Translation gives CASSLARLAGGPTDTQYF.